The table lists the clone carrying this T cell receptor beta chain with many counts. Its specificity is not known. This sample is part of a study of Graves' ophthalmopathy and Graves' hyperthyroidism. For the study at large: Prior to any treatment, peripheral blood was collected at the time of initial diagnosis.

The authors amplified TCR beta CDR3 regions from RNA transcripts. HTBI primers primed a first-round RT-PCR, and a second-round multiplex PCR followed. MiXCR, applied by TCRdb to the multiplex PCR reads, yields one record per CDR3 protein. The sample holds fewer than 650,000 distinct CDR3 sequences; 20% to 25% are singletons and the top ten take approximately 6.9%. Establishment of the diagnosis relied upon clinical symptoms, serum thyroxine, TRAb, thyroid ultrasound and orbital computed tomography. PBMCs stemmed from 9 to 10 ml of fresh peripheral blood. The CDR3 loop spans 15 amino acids. The germline V gene has CDR1 LNHDA and CDR2 SQIVND (reference sequence). The V segment lost 6 bases and the J segment 6 bases; nucleotides outside the gene matches: 13. Study-wide points: The majority of expanded thyroid clonotypes above 0.001 frequency also occurred in blood.

Sample: peripheral blood. This chain links TRBV19 with TRBJ1-1; 7 bases are shared with TRBD1. The sequence was collected from a woman younger than 35 with stable Graves' hyperthyroidism. Some clones in this sample may be carry-over from other donors' samples. Written as DNA, the CDR3 is TGTGCCAGTAGCATCGGACAGGTGAAAAGGGCTGAAGCTTTCTTT. Translating gives CASSIGQVKRAEAFF.